What follows are 30 T cell receptor beta chains derived from one specimen sequenced in a study of cytomegalovirus exposure and HLA in healthy donors. Researchers ran the PCR with 60 Vbeta and 13 Jbeta primers. Here immunoSEQ multiplex PCR was the method, and the copy in TCRdb shows in-frame clones only, minus some. The data hold tens of thousands of clones, with around 82% observed a single time. The source material was PBMCs. All receptors derive from a woman younger than 30 in good health and CMV-seropositive.

This clone came up a few times. The chain couples TRBV6-1 to TRBJ2-6; D unresolved. Trimming took 2 bases from V and 0 from J, leaving 11 bases between them. Germline lookup yields CDR1 MNHNS and CDR2 SASEGT. The CDR3 has 17 amino acids. The CDR3 here is CASSELGRISGANVLTF. The CDR3 region has the DNA TGTGCCAGCAGTGAATTGGGCCGGATCTCTGGGGCCAACGTCCTGACTTTC.

This clone has a single count. This chain links TRBV7-2 with TRBJ2-5; weak D call: TRBD2 (5 bases). The DNA end is more similar to TRBJ2-7, so the J call may be wrong. CDR3 length equals 14 residues. Germline values: CDR1 SGHTA, CDR2 FQGNSA. The CDR3 DNA is TGTGCCAGCAGCTTAATAGCGAGAACCTACGAGCAGTACTTC. It translates to CASSLIARTYEQYF.

This clone has a single count. V usage is TRBV5-1 and J usage is TRBJ1-4; D is unclear. The germline gives CDR1 SGHRS, CDR2 YFSETQ. This CDR3 is 15 amino acids long. V dropped 1 base and J dropped 1 base, with 8 bases sitting between them. The CDR3 coding sequence is TGCGCCAGCAGCTTGATCGGGATAACTAATGAAAAACTGTTTTTT. Its translation is CASSLIGITNEKLFF.

This clone was detected only a few times. The chain combines TRBV4-1 with TRBJ1-3; D gene ambiguous. Trimming pared 1 base from V and 4 bases from J, leaving 17 bases between. CDR1 and CDR2 (germline): MGHRA, YSYEKL. The CDR3 length is 17 residues. CDR3 bases: TGCGCCAGCAGCCAAGTACTTTCCCCTTTATCCGGAAACACCATATATTTT. This encodes CASSQVLSPLSGNTIYF.

This chain links TRBV30 with TRBJ1-4; 11 nucleotides line up with TRBD1. The CDR3 length is 14 residues. Per the germline V gene, CDR1 is GTSNPN and CDR2 is SVGIG (reference sequence). Unmatched junction bases numbered 3, after V lost 2 bases and J lost 7 bases. The CDR3 here is CAWSWGTGGEKLFF. As DNA, the CDR3 is TGTGCCTGGAGTTGGGGGACAGGGGGTGAAAAACTGTTTTTT.

The rearrangement uses TRBV30 and TRBJ2-5; 11 bases map to TRBD2. V gave up 4 bases and J gave up 2 bases; unmatched junction bases: 9. This CDR3 is built from 16 residues. CDR1 and CDR2 from the germline V gene are GTSNPN and SVGIG (reference sequence). The DNA for the CDR3 is TGTGCCTGGACCCTGGGTCTAGCGGGGGGACAAGAGACCCAGTACTTC. This codes for CAWTLGLAGGQETQYF.

The V call is TRBV29-1, the J call TRBJ2-7; tentative D call: TRBD2 (6 bases). Germline CDR1 reads SQVTM; CDR2 reads ANQGSEA. Trimming cost V 7 bases and J 7 bases, with 23 bases left between them. The CDR3 has 14 amino acids. This CDR3 is CSASRGSLPVEQYF. CDR3 sequence (DNA): TGCAGCGCCTCCCGGGGGTCCCTACCTGTGGAGCAGTACTTC.

This chain joins TRBV13 and TRBJ2-3, with TRBD1 matching 10 bases. The CDR3 has 17 residues. CDR1 PRHDT and CDR2 FYEKMQ come from the germline V gene (reference sequence). The junction had 12 bases not matched to a gene; V was cut back by 4 bases and J by 5 bases. CDR3 amino acids: CASSSPLPGQGIDTQYF. CDR3 sequence (DNA): TGTGCCAGCAGCTCTCCACTCCCGGGACAGGGGATAGATACGCAGTATTTT.

The rearrangement joins TRBV5-1 to TRBJ2-1, with TRBD1 matching 7 bases. Per the germline V gene, CDR1 is SGHRS and CDR2 is YFSETQ. J lost 6 bases, V lost 4 bases, and 7 bases had no gene match. The CDR3 length is 14 residues. The chain's CDR3 is CASSTDRELNEQFF. CDR3 nucleotides: TGCGCCAGCAGCACCGACAGGGAACTCAATGAGCAGTTCTTC.

Only a few counts were recorded for this clone. The rearrangement joins TRBV28 to TRBJ1-5, with TRBD1 identical over 10 bases. The V and J ends lost 6 bases and 0 bases, in that order; junction bases with no gene match: 8. Germline V gene lookup returns CDR1 MDHEN and CDR2 SYDVKM. The CDR3 covers 17 residues. The CDR3 bases are TGTGCCAGCAGCCATCCGGGACAGGGGAGTAGCAATCAGCCCCAGCATTTT. This gives the protein CASSHPGQGSSNQPQHF.

This clone came up once. The chain employs TRBV4-2 and TRBJ2-5; the match to TRBD1 covers 7 bases. J gave up 1 base and V 4 bases, and 6 bases lay outside the gene matches. CDR1 is LGHNA, CDR2 YNFKEQ, per germline. The CDR3 loop spans 15 amino acids. CDR3 DNA: TGTGCCAGCAGCCTCACAGGGGAGTCCCAAGAGACCCAGTACTTC. Protein: CASSLTGESQETQYF.

CDR3 loop: CASSPREGAINEQFF. The DNA for the CDR3 is TGTGCCAGCTCACCACGAGAGGGGGCGATAAATGAGCAGTTCTTC. The gene calls are TRBV18 and TRBJ2-1; TRBD1 agrees at 7 bases. Trimming at V came to 1 base and at J to 7 bases, leaving 7 bases not matched to a gene. Germline CDR1 is KGHSH and CDR2 is LQKENI. This CDR3 contains 15 residues.

This chain links TRBV27 with TRBJ2-1; D may be TRBD2 (6 bases). Trimming cost V 4 bases and J 9 bases, with 22 bases left between them. The CDR3 is 16 amino acids. Germline lookup yields CDR1 MNHEY and CDR2 SMNVEV (reference sequence). Here the CDR3 reads CASSSLGGDPAGEQFF. The CDR3 DNA sequence: TGTGCCAGCAGTTCCCTGGGCGGGGACCCCGCTGGTGAGCAGTTCTTC.

This rearrangement joins TRBV4-3 to TRBJ1-5; D uncertain. The CDR3 length is 14 residues. V was trimmed by 0 bases and J by 11 bases, leaving 14 bases between them. Germline CDR1 LGHNA, CDR2 YSLEER. CDR3 protein: CASSQDYIAGAQHF. The CDR3 DNA reads TGCGCCAGCAGCCAAGACTACATAGCGGGAGCCCAGCATTTT.

This chain links TRBV6-1 with TRBJ2-3; 7 bases match TRBD2. Trimming at V came to 6 bases and at J to 11 bases, leaving 8 bases not matched to a gene. CDR3 length: 12 amino acids. CDR1 and CDR2 (germline): MNHNS, SASEGT. The CDR3 DNA reads as TGTGCCAGCAGACTGGTGGGGGGGGAGCAGTATTTT. Translation: CASRLVGGEQYF.

The rearrangement links TRBV2 to TRBJ2-2, with 12 bases that match TRBD2. From germline, CDR1 is SNHLY and CDR2 FYNNEI. The CDR3 covers 18 residues. V lost 7 bases to trimming and J lost 8 bases; unmatched junction nucleotides: 17. CDR3 in amino acids: CASMFRLAGVKGVGELFF. In DNA form, the CDR3 reads TGTGCCAGCATGTTTCGACTAGCGGGGGTTAAAGGTGTGGGGGAGCTGTTTTTT.

The rearrangement joins TRBV6-5 to TRBJ2-4; D uncertain. CDR1 and CDR2 (germline): MNHEY, SVGAGI. CDR3 length: 16 residues. V was cut by 0 bases and J by 0 bases, with 9 bases left in between. This CDR3 is CASSYSLALAKNIQYF. The CDR3 DNA reads TGTGCCAGCAGTTACTCGTTAGCCCTAGCCAAAAACATTCAGTACTTC.

This clone has just a few counts. The V and J genes are TRBV5-6 and TRBJ2-3; D is unclear. The CDR3 totals 15 residues. CDR1 is SGHDT, CDR2 YYEEEE, per germline. Deletions cut 0 bases from V and 3 bases from J, with 11 bases between. The CDR3 region is CASSLGLVPTDTQYF. The CDR3 DNA sequence: TGTGCCAGCAGCTTGGGACTTGTTCCGACAGATACGCAGTATTTT.

This chain links TRBV4-1 with TRBJ1-1; TRBD1 aligns across 8 bases. The CDR3 totals 14 residues. The V gene end was trimmed by 1 base and the J gene end by 4 bases; junction bases not matched to a gene: 2. CDR1 and CDR2 from the germline V gene are MGHRA and YSYEKL. The CDR3 here is CASSQAGGGTEAFF. The CDR3 nucleotides are TGCGCCAGCAGCCAAGCAGGGGGCGGCACTGAAGCTTTCTTT.

The rearrangement links TRBV9 to TRBJ2-7, with 11 nucleotides matching TRBD2. Trimming cost V 2 bases and J 3 bases; bases outside gene matches: 1. The CDR3 runs to 14 residues. Germline V lookup: CDR1 SGDLS, CDR2 YYNGEE. The CDR3 region has the DNA TGTGCCAGCAGCGTGACTAGCGGGGACTACGAGCAGTACTTC. It codes for CASSVTSGDYEQYF.

This sequence joins TRBV7-9 and TRBJ2-7; 13 nucleotides match TRBD2. J was trimmed by 0 bases and V by 5 bases; bases with no gene match: 4. In germline, CDR1 is SEHNR, CDR2 FQNEAQ (reference sequence). The CDR3 runs 16 residues. The DNA for the CDR3 is TGTGCCAGCAGCCCCGGGACTAGCGGGATCTCCTACGAGCAGTACTTC. Protein product: CASSPGTSGISYEQYF.

V gene TRBV4-3 combines with J gene TRBJ2-5; 7 bases line up with TRBD2. Germline lookup yields CDR1 LGHNA and CDR2 YSLEER. Losses at the gene ends were 0 bases for V and 5 bases for J; bases not matched to a gene: 6. The CDR3 contains 15 residues. CDR3 coding DNA: TGCGCCAGCAGCCAAGATTCGGGGGGAGGGGAGACCCAGTACTTC. Translation: CASSQDSGGGETQYF.

The chain couples TRBV19 to TRBJ2-3; no definite D call. Trimming left V 5 bases short and J 7 bases short, with 22 bases between. The CDR3 is made up of 16 amino acids. The germline V gene has CDR1 LNHDA and CDR2 SQIVND (reference sequence). CDR3 protein: CASSDVLGSPTNTQYF. The CDR3 nucleotides read TGTGCCAGTAGTGACGTATTGGGCAGCCCCACGAATACGCAGTATTTT. The full variable domain, rest sourced from reference TRBV19 and TRBJ2-3, is DGGITQSPKYLFRKEGQNVTLSCEQNLNHDAMYWYRQDPGQGLRLIYYSQIVNDFQKGDIAEGYSVSREKKESFPLTVTSAQKNPTAFYLCASSDVLGSPTNTQYFGPGTRLTVL.

The chain employs TRBV7-3 and TRBJ1-1; D is unresolved. The CDR3 extends over 13 amino acids. V was trimmed by 5 bases and J by 4 bases, leaving 11 bases between them. From germline, CDR1 is SGHTA and CDR2 FQGTGA. This CDR3 is CASSLYVGTEAFF. The CDR3 DNA follows: TGTGCCAGCAGCCTCTATGTCGGCACTGAAGCTTTCTTT. The whole variable domain, filled in from reference TRBV7-3 and TRBJ1-1, reads GAGVSQTPSNKVTEKGKYVELRCDPISGHTALYWYRQSLGQGPEFLIYFQGTGAADDSGLPNDRFFAVRPEGSVSTLKIQRTERGDSAVYLCASSLYVGTEAFFGQGTRLTVV.

Comments on this clone: At one end the junction does not follow the germline gene, possibly because of a read error. The chain carries TRBV27 and TRBJ2-3; D is ambiguous. Germline V gene lookup returns CDR1 MNHEY and CDR2 SMNVEV (reference sequence). The CDR3 consists of 16 residues. The CDR3 protein is CASSPLVSKHTYTQYF. The DNA for the CDR3 is TGTGCCAGCAGCCCCCTTGTTTCAAAACACACATATACGCAGTATTTT.

The chain employs TRBV6-5 and TRBJ2-5; the match to TRBD2 covers 7 bases. Germline V gene lookup returns CDR1 MNHEY and CDR2 SVGAGI. This CDR3 region has 11 residues. J lost 7 bases, V lost 8 bases, and 4 bases had no gene match. The CDR3 loop reads CASWGGMTQYF. CDR3 DNA sequence: TGTGCCAGCTGGGGGGGAATGACCCAGTACTTC.

This sequence joins TRBV5-4 and TRBJ2-5; no definite D call. Judging by the DNA end, TRBJ2-7 fits better; the J call may be wrong. The V gene's germline CDR1 is SGHNT and CDR2 YYREEE (reference sequence). The CDR3 totals 13 residues. In nucleotides, the CDR3 is TGTGCCAGCAGCTTGGTACAGTCCTACGAGCAGTACTTC. It specifies CASSLVQSYEQYF.

The chain carries TRBV18 and TRBJ1-4; 9 bases agree with TRBD1. Trimming cost V 3 bases and J 8 bases; bases outside gene matches: 16. CDR3 length equals 18 residues. Germline-derived CDR1 and CDR2 are KGHSH and LQKENI. The CDR3 protein is CASSPRPGQGDYAEKLFF. CDR3 in DNA: TGTGCCAGCTCACCCCGGCCGGGACAGGGAGACTATGCGGAAAAACTGTTTTTT.

This clone has just a few counts. The CDR3: CASSYGTGSQPQHF. The CDR3, as DNA: TGTGCCAGCAGTTACGGGACAGGGAGTCAGCCCCAGCATTTT. The chain uses TRBV28 and TRBJ1-5; TRBD1 aligns across 9 bases. The germline gives CDR1 MDHEN, CDR2 SYDVKM. J lost 6 bases, V lost 4 bases, and 4 bases had no gene match. This CDR3 region has 14 residues.

As to this clone: Different DNA sequences within this sample yield the same CDR3. The V call is TRBV6-4, the J call TRBJ2-1; maybe TRBD1 (5 bases). This CDR3 has 16 amino acids. The ends were cut back, 2 bases at V and 0 bases at J, with 11 bases in the middle. CDR1 MRHNA and CDR2 SNTAGT come from the germline V gene. CDR3 in amino acids: CASSDDDRASYNEQFF. The CDR3 nucleotides read TGTGCCAGCAGTGACGATGACAGAGCCTCCTACAATGAGCAGTTCTTC.